Below are 7 T cell receptor beta chains sequenced from a single sample in a study of a mutant IDH1 vaccine in newly diagnosed glioma. Antigens for these TCRs are unknown. Data came from immunoSEQ multiplex PCR; TCRdb stores just in-frame clones and leaves some out. The sample has approximately 47,000 clones, approximately 90% seen once. Documented time point: week 35, safety follow-up. Every vaccine dose comprised 300 ug of mutant IDH1 20-mer peptide plus topical imiquimod. Material: PBMCs, obtained from a glioma patient whose treatment included an IDH1 peptide vaccine. The receptors come from a woman between 35 and 50 years old with glioma.

The V and J genes are TRBV5-1 and TRBJ1-1; D uncertain. Trimming removed 4 bases at V and 0 bases at J, with 10 bases between. Germline V gene data show CDR1 as SGHRS and CDR2 as YFSETQ. The CDR3 runs to 14 residues. In DNA form, the CDR3 reads TGCGCCAGCAGCGGAGACACCTTGAACACTGAAGCTTTCTTT. This sequence encodes CASSGDTLNTEAFF.

This clone was seen only a few times. The V gene is TRBV7-9, the J gene TRBJ2-2, with 7 bases fitting TRBD1. Trimming took 4 bases from V and 1 from J; bases not matched to a gene: 3. From germline, CDR1 is SEHNR and CDR2 FQNEAQ (reference sequence). This CDR3 is built from 15 residues. CDR3 residues: CASSSGTVNTGELFF. CDR3 DNA: TGTGCCAGCAGCTCCGGGACAGTGAACACCGGGGAGCTGTTTTTT.

The chain has TRBV7-9 and TRBJ1-1; D gene ambiguous. Trimming shortened V by 1 base and J by 1 base, and 7 bases separated the two germline ends. The germline gives CDR1 SEHNR, CDR2 FQNEAQ (reference sequence). The CDR3 covers 14 residues. CDR3 sequence (DNA): TGTGCCAGCAGCTTAGTTGACCAGAACACTGAAGCTTTCTTT. It translates to CASSLVDQNTEAFF.

The chain has TRBV2 and TRBJ2-2; TRBD1 matches 8 bases. The germline gives CDR1 SNHLY, CDR2 FYNNEI. This CDR3 has 15 residues. V lost 4 bases, J lost 1 base, and 2 bases stayed unmatched. CDR3 protein: CASSGDRLNTGELFF. The CDR3 DNA sequence: TGTGCCAGCAGTGGGGACAGGTTGAACACCGGGGAGCTGTTTTTT.

The V gene is TRBV5-1, the J gene TRBJ2-1; D is possibly TRBD2 (5 bases). V dropped 1 base and J dropped 6 bases, with 8 bases sitting between them. The CDR3 has 13 amino acids. CDR1 and CDR2 from the germline V gene are SGHRS and YFSETQ. CDR3 sequence (DNA): TGCGCCAGCAGCTTGAGAGGGTTCAATGAGCAGTTCTTC. Translation: CASSLRGFNEQFF.

This chain joins TRBV5-6 and TRBJ2-5; D is perhaps TRBD1 (5 bases). Germline CDR1 SGHDT, CDR2 YYEEEE. Between the trimmed V and J ends, which lost 3 bases and 1 base, there was a span of 16 bases. The CDR3 is 16 residues long. The CDR3 spells CASSSLLGAPQETQYF. The CDR3, as DNA: TGTGCCAGCAGCTCTCTGCTAGGGGCCCCCCAAGAGACCCAGTACTTC. Combining the CDR3 with reference TRBV5-6 and TRBJ2-5 gives the whole variable domain DAGVTQSPTHLIKTRGQQVTLRCSPKSGHDTVSWYQQALGQGPQFIFQYYEEEERQRGNFPDRFSGHQFPNYSSELNVNALLLGDSALYLCASSSLLGAPQETQYFGPGTRLLVL.

The rearrangement joins TRBV7-6 to TRBJ2-7; TRBD1 matches at 7 bases. CDR1 is SGHVS and CDR2 is FNYEAQ in the germline V gene. V gave up 2 bases and J gave up 0 bases; unmatched junction bases: 7. The CDR3 is 16 residues long. The CDR3 DNA is TGTGCCAGCAGCTTAAGGGCGACAGGGCCCTCCTACGAGCAGTACTTC. This gives the protein CASSLRATGPSYEQYF.